The source of this T cell receptor beta chain is a study of shared clonotypes between healthy human individuals. Terminally differentiated effector memory CD45RA+ cells were left out of the naive CD8 fraction, which was CD45RO-negative and positively selected for CCR7. Produced via immunoSEQ multiplex PCR; TCRdb's table is partial and in-frame only. Of around 620,000 clones listed, 95% are singletons. In this sample, this clone turned up a few times. Other DNA sequences within the sample encode an identical CDR3. The germline V gene encodes CDR1 MNHEY and CDR2 SMNVEV (reference sequence). The CDR3 runs 9 residues. The ends were cut back, 8 bases at V and 4 bases at J, with 3 bases in the middle.

The TCR was taken from a woman in her 30s in good health. Material: naive CD8+ T cells sorted from blood. The chain uses TRBV27 and TRBJ2-7; D ambiguous. The CDR3 region is CASSYEQYF. The DNA for the CDR3 is TGTGCCAGCTCGTACGAGCAGTACTTC.